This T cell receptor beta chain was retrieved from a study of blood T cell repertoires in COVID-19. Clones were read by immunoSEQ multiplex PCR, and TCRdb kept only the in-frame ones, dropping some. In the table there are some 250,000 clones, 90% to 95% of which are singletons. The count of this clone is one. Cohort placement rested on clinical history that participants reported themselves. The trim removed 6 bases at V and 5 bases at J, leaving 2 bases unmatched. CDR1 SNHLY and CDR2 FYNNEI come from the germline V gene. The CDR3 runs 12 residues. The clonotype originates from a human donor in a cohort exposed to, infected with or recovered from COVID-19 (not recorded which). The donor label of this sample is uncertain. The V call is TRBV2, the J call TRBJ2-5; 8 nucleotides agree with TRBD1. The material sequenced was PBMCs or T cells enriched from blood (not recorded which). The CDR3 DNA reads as TGTGCCAGCAGACAGGGGGAGGAGACCCAGTACTTC. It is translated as CASRQGEETQYF.